These T cell receptor beta chains were read from a single sample in a study of blood T cell repertoires in COVID-19. Clones were read by immunoSEQ multiplex PCR, and TCRdb kept only the in-frame ones, dropping some. The sample has roughly 150,000 clones, roughly 80% seen once. The sample was peripheral blood. Source of these receptors: an elderly woman with acute or convalescent COVID-19. Both conserved end residues are part of each CDR3. The order of the fields is D gene, J gene, clone size, V gene, CDR3 DNA, CDR3 protein. A D gene is named only where the DNA matches it firmly. Part of the rows lack a size; the others show once, few, many or a class for expanded clones.

>TRBD1|TRBJ1-5|-|TRBV29-1
TGCAGCGTTGCCCAGGGGGTAAATCAGCCCCAGCATTTT
CSVAQGVNQPQHF
>-|TRBJ2-7|-|TRBV18
TGTGCCAGCTCACCCCCGGACAATCCCTACGAGCAGTACTTC
CASSPPDNPYEQYF
>-|TRBJ1-2|-|TRBV28
TGTGCCAGCAGTCCGCCCCCACAGGCAAACTATGGCTACACCTTC
CASSPPPQANYGYTF
>-|TRBJ1-3|-|TRBV9
TGTGCCAGCAGCCCCCCGGGAAACACCATATATTTT
CASSPPGNTIYF
>-|TRBJ1-3|-|TRBV12-3/TRBV12-4
TGTGCCAGCAGTTTCGCTGGAAACACCATATATTTT
CASSFAGNTIYF
>-|TRBJ2-1|-|TRBV7-8
TGTGCCAGCAGCTTATTAGCCTACAATGAGCAGTTCTTC
CASSLLAYNEQFF
>-|TRBJ1-1|-|TRBV5-1
TGCGCCAGCAGAGGGCAGGGGCTCACTGAAGCTTTCTTT
CASRGQGLTEAFF
>TRBD1|TRBJ1-1|-|TRBV27
TGTGCCAGCAGTCCGGGGACAGTCATGAACACTGAAGCTTTCTTT
CASSPGTVMNTEAFF
>-|TRBJ2-5|-|TRBV15
TGTGCCACCAGCAGAGATTTCATCAGGGTCCAGTACTTC
CATSRDFIRVQYF
>-|TRBJ2-7|-|TRBV7-6
TGTGCCAGCAGCTTAAATGCAGGGAATAGGTACGAGCAGTACTTC
CASSLNAGNRYEQYF
>-|TRBJ1-3|-|TRBV28
TGTGCCAGCAGTCCCCAATCGGGGGGAAACACCATATATTTT
CASSPQSGGNTIYF
>-|TRBJ2-7|few|TRBV27
TGTGCCAGCAGTTTGAACCGAGTGCAGTACTTC
CASSLNRVQYF
>-|TRBJ2-7|-|TRBV10-3
TGTGCCATCAGTGAGAAGAGGGAATTTGGCTACGAGCAGTACTTC
CAISEKREFGYEQYF
>-|TRBJ2-1|-|TRBV9
TGTGCCAGCAAGATAACTTCCACTCACAATGAGCAGTTCTTC
CASKITSTHNEQFF
>TRBD1|TRBJ1-4|-|TRBV7-9
TGTGCCAGCAGCCAAGGGGACAGGGAGGATGAAAAACTGTTTTTT
CASSQGDREDEKLFF
>TRBD2|TRBJ2-7|-|TRBV7-2
TGTGCCAGCAGCTTATCTAGCGGGAGCTCCTACGAGCAGTACTTC
CASSLSSGSSYEQYF
>-|TRBJ2-2|-|TRBV7-9
TGTGCCAGCAGCTTTGGGGCCTTGGCAATCGACACCGGGGAGCTGTTTTTT
CASSFGALAIDTGELFF
>-|TRBJ2-2|-|TRBV19
TGTGCCACCACTAAGCTGCCTAAGACCGGGGAGCTGTTTTTT
CATTKLPKTGELFF
>-|TRBJ2-3|-|TRBV10-3
TGTGCCATCAGCCGACAGGTTAGCACAGATACGCAGTATTTT
CAISRQVSTDTQYF
>-|TRBJ2-7|-|TRBV27
TGTGCCAGCAGTTTAGGGGCAGGAAAGTACCCCTACGAGCAGTACTTC
CASSLGAGKYPYEQYF
>-|TRBJ1-1|-|TRBV30
TGTGCCTGGAGTGCCAGGACGGGACAGAACACTGAAGCTTTCTTT
CAWSARTGQNTEAFF
>TRBD2|TRBJ2-1|-|TRBV7-2
TGTGCCAGCAGCTTGAGACTAGCGGGGTATAATGAGCAGTTCTTC
CASSLRLAGYNEQFF
>TRBD1|TRBJ2-3|-|TRBV10-1
TGCGCCAGCAGCGGGGCTACAGGGGGAAATACGCAGTATTTT
CASSGATGGNTQYF
>TRBD1|TRBJ2-1|-|TRBV24-1
TGTGCCACCAGTGAGCCAGGACAGGCCACCTACAATGAGCAGTTCTTC
CATSEPGQATYNEQFF
>TRBD1|TRBJ2-2|few|TRBV19
TGTGCCAGTAGCGCTTACCAGGGGGTGAACACCGGGGAGCTGTTTTTT
CASSAYQGVNTGELFF
>-|TRBJ2-5|-|TRBV27
TGTGCCAGCAGTTTAAGGCACGGAGTCAGGACCCAGTACTTC
CASSLRHGVRTQYF
>-|TRBJ1-1|-|TRBV5-6
TGTGCCAGCAGCCGCCGGGACACTGAAGCTTTCTTT
CASSRRDTEAFF
>TRBD2|TRBJ2-1|-|TRBV2
TGTGCCAGCAGAGCTAGCGGATATAATGAGCAGTTCTTC
CASRASGYNEQFF
>TRBD1|TRBJ2-1|-|TRBV6-2/TRBV6-3
TGTGCCAGCAGTTACTGGGGACAGCTGTACAATGAGCAGTTCTTC
CASSYWGQLYNEQFF
>-|TRBJ2-7|-|TRBV2
TGTGCCAGCAGTGAAAGGGTGACGGGAGCGTATTCAGAGCAGTACTTC
CASSERVTGAYSEQYF
>TRBD2|TRBJ2-2|-|TRBV19
TGTGCCAGTACTTTGGGAGGGGCTAGGACCGGGGAGCTGTTTTTT
CASTLGGARTGELFF
>TRBD1|TRBJ2-7|-|TRBV19
TGTGCCAGTAGTACGACAGGGGTGTACGTCGAGCAGTACTTC
CASSTTGVYVEQYF
>TRBD1|TRBJ2-7|-|TRBV5-1
TGCGCCAGCAGCTCTGGGACAGCGGTCGCAACCGAGCAGTACTTC
CASSSGTAVATEQYF
>-|TRBJ1-2|-|TRBV7-2
TGTGCCAGCAGTTTAGGTCCCGAGTTCTATGGCTACACCTTC
CASSLGPEFYGYTF
>TRBD1|TRBJ1-6|-|TRBV7-2
TGTGCCAGCAGCCTAGACAGGGTTTCACCCCTCCACTTT
CASSLDRVSPLHF
>-|TRBJ2-3|-|TRBV6-6
TGTGCCAGCAGTTACCGGGATAAAGATACGCAGTATTTT
CASSYRDKDTQYF
>TRBD2|TRBJ2-3|-|TRBV19
TGTGCCAGTAGCCTCCTAGCGGGAAACACAGATACGCAGTATTTT
CASSLLAGNTDTQYF
>-|TRBJ1-5|-|TRBV18
TGTGCCAGCTCACTTAACAATCAGCCCCAGCATTTT
CASSLNNQPQHF
>-|TRBJ1-5|-|TRBV7-9
TGTGCCAGCAGCTTTGGGGGGGATCAGCCCCAGCATTTT
CASSFGGDQPQHF
>TRBD1|TRBJ2-7|-|TRBV5-1
TGCGCCAGCAGCTTGGGCCCTAACAGGGGAAAGGGCTACGAGCAGTACTTC
CASSLGPNRGKGYEQYF
>TRBD2|TRBJ2-2|once|TRBV29-1
TGCAGCGTTGGTAGCGGGAGGGTGAACACCGGGGAGCTGTTTTTT
CSVGSGRVNTGELFF
>-|TRBJ2-4|-|TRBV4-1
TGCGCCAGCAGCCAAGGCCCCCTGGGGCGGTCCAAAAACATTCAGTACTTC
CASSQGPLGRSKNIQYF
>-|TRBJ1-2|-|TRBV7-2
TGTGCCAGCAGCTTAGCGGAGCGAGGGTTGGACTATGGCTACACCTTC
CASSLAERGLDYGYTF